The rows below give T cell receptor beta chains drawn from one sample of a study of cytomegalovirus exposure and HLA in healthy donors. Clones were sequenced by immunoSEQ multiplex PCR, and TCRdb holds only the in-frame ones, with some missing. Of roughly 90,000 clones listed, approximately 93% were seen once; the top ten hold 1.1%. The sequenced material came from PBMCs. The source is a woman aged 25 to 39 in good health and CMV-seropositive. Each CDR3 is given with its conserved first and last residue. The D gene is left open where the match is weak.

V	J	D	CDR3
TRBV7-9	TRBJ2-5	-	CASSLLGQTQETQYF
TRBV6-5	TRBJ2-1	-	CASTSTSGRTEQFF
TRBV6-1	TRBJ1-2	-	CASSARRDGGYTF
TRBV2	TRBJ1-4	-	CASRRGGNEKLFF
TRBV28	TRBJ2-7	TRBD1	CASKKGAGFGEQYF
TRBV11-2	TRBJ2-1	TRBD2	CASSLVWGTSSFFQFF
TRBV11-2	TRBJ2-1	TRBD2	CASGPSGLARFNEQFF
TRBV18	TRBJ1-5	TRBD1	CASSPQGQGNIWNQPQHF
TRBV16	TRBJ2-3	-	CASSQWEDSTDTQYF
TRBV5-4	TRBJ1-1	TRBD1	CASSPSTGGGGVLITEAFF
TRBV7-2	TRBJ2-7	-	CASSFSRETGGGYEQYF
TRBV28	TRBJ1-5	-	CASSLSGDSNQPQHF
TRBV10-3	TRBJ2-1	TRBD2	CAISEPGLDPHEQFF
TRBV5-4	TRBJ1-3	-	CASSHNRGNTIYF
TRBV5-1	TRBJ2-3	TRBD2	CASSLVAGGAADTQYF
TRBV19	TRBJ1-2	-	CASSIGMVSGYTF
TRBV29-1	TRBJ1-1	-	CSARGGRNTEAFF
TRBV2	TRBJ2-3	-	CASMIRRVASSTDTQYF
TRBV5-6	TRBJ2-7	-	CASSLGDKLLQDEQYF
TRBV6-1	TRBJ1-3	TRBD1	CASSSPGTAGNTIYF
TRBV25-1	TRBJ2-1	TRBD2	CATTGGSSYNEQFF
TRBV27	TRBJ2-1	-	CASSPRGWDEQFF
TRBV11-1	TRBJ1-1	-	CASSLVGGVDTEAFF
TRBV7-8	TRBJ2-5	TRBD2	CASSLGLAEGQETQYF
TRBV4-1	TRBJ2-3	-	CASSQVNRLDTDTQYF
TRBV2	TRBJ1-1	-	CASRYSGGNTEAFF
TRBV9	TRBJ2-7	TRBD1	CASSVAVGGQGYEQYF
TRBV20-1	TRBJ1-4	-	CSASDEKLFF
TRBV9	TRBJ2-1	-	CASSVGTNTYNEQFF
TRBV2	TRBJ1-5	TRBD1	CASRASGGNNQPQHF
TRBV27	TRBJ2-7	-	CASRPTLSGSYEQYF
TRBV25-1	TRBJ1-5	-	CASSETGWNQPQHF
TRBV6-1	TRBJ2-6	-	CASSGGLPRGSGANVLTF
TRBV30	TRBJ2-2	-	CAWSVSGFTGELFF
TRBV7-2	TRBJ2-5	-	CASSLTLGWQETQYF
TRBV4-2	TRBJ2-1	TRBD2	CASSLRGLAGEQFF
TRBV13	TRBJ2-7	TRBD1	CASSLGGQLYEQYF
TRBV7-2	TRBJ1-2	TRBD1	CASSLGQGGYGYTF
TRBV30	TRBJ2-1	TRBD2	CAWSVRAGGGDEQFF
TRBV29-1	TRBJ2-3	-	CSAGADTQYF
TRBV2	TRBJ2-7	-	CASSQLGTNSYEQYF
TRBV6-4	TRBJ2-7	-	CASRWELQGYEQYF
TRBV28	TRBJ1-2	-	CASSPPRTHSNYGYTF